The next 16 T cell receptor beta chains were all read from a single sample in a study of blood T cell repertoires in COVID-19. Measured with immunoSEQ multiplex PCR; TCRdb has only the in-frame clones, and not every one. The sample has 200,000 to 300,000 clones; about 84% are singletons. Sequencing input: peripheral blood. These receptors all stem from a woman of 80 years or more with COVID-19, enrolled during active disease.

The chain joins TRBV20-1 to TRBJ1-2; D possibly corresponds to TRBD1 (5 bases). This CDR3 contains 21 residues. The germline CDR1 and CDR2 sequences are DFQATT and SNEGSKA (reference sequence). Trimming shortened V by 3 bases and J by 0 bases, and 32 bases separated the two germline ends. CDR3 nucleotide sequence: TGCAGTGCTAGTATGCCAGGGATATCCCAGCTCCAGACTTACCCTAACTATGGCTACACCTTC. Protein sequence: CSASMPGISQLQTYPNYGYTF.

The chain carries TRBV19 and TRBJ2-3, with a weak D call TRBD2 (5 bases). CDR3 length: 15 amino acids. The V end was cut by 5 bases, the J end by 1 base, with 13 bases between. Germline-derived CDR1 and CDR2 are LNHDA and SQIVND (reference sequence). CDR3 bases: TGTGCCAGTAGTTACCCAGGACTTCGCACAGATACGCAGTATTTT. Translating gives CASSYPGLRTDTQYF.

The chain is built from TRBV7-2 and TRBJ2-3; possibly TRBD2 for D (6 bases). The germline gives CDR1 SGHTA, CDR2 FQGNSA. V shed 1 base and J shed 3 bases, with 11 bases lying between them. This CDR3 spans 15 amino acids. CDR3 sequence reads: CASSLGGVRTDTQYF. In nucleotides, the CDR3 is TGTGCCAGCAGCTTAGGCGGGGTGAGAACAGATACGCAGTATTTT. The full variable domain, rest sourced from reference TRBV7-2 and TRBJ2-3, is GAGVSQSPSNKVTEKGKDVELRCDPISGHTALYWYRQSLGQGLEFLIYFQGNSAPDKSGLPSDRFSAERTGGSVSTLTIQRTQQEDSAVYLCASSLGGVRTDTQYFGPGTRLTVL.

The chain joins TRBV6-1 to TRBJ1-1; D is uncertain. The CDR3 sequence is 13 residues long. CDR1 MNHNS and CDR2 SASEGT come from the germline V gene. Trimming took off 5 bases at V and 1 base at J, with 8 bases between the two ends. The CDR3 loop is CASSSTANTEAFF. The CDR3 nucleotides read TGTGCCAGCAGTTCTACAGCGAACACTGAAGCTTTCTTT.

The DNA of the CDR3 is TGTGCCAGCAGCGTAGCTAATAGCGGGGGGGCCAATGAGCAGTTCTTC. This translates into CASSVANSGGANEQFF. This chain joins TRBV9 and TRBJ2-1, with TRBD2 matching 11 bases. This CDR3 spans 16 amino acids. After removal of 0 bases from V and 6 bases from J, the junction contained 5 bases not matched to a gene. Germline CDR1 is SGDLS and CDR2 is YYNGEE.

A single count supports this clone. CDR3 coding DNA: TGTGCCTGTCGTACCGGGACAGGGGCCTATGGCTACACCTTC. Translated: CACRTGTGAYGYTF. V usage is TRBV30 and J usage is TRBJ1-2; TRBD1 matches 10 bases. The length of the CDR3 is 14 residues. Germline trimming cut 6 bases from V and 4 bases from J; bases unmatched to any gene: 8. CDR1 and CDR2 from the germline V gene are GTSNPN and SVGIG (reference sequence).

The chain has TRBV11-3 and TRBJ2-5; TRBD2 agrees at 14 bases. Germline V CDR1 and CDR2: SGHNT, YENEEA. J gave up 5 bases and V 4 bases, and 3 bases lay outside the gene matches. This CDR3 region has 15 residues. For the CDR3, the DNA is TGTGCCAGCAGCTCGACTAGCGGGGGGGCGGAGACCCAGTACTTC. It yields the protein CASSSTSGGAETQYF.

This clone is a singleton in its sample. This sequence joins TRBV19 and TRBJ2-2; the D gene is possibly TRBD1 (5 bases). Per the germline V gene, CDR1 is LNHDA and CDR2 is SQIVND (reference sequence). Trimming cost V 6 bases and J 8 bases, with 16 bases left between them. This CDR3 spans 14 amino acids. The CDR3 DNA reads TGTGCCAGTAGGATGATCAGGGCAACGGGGGAGCTGTTTTTT. Its translation is CASRMIRATGELFF.

This chain uses TRBV12-5 with TRBJ2-5, with 12 bases fitting TRBD2. CDR3 size: 16 residues. J was trimmed by 4 bases and V by 0 bases; bases with no gene match: 3. Per germline, CDR1 LGHNT and CDR2 FRNRAP. The CDR3 coding sequence is TGTGCTAGTGGTTTGGTTACTAGCGGGGGGCGAGAGACCCAGTACTTC. Protein: CASGLVTSGGRETQYF.

This clone is a singleton in its sample. The genes are TRBV19 and TRBJ2-3; 7 bases line up with TRBD1. The germline CDR1 and CDR2 sequences are LNHDA and SQIVND (reference sequence). V lost 0 bases to trimming and J lost 4 bases; unmatched junction nucleotides: 7. The CDR3 is 16 amino acids. Written as DNA, the CDR3 is TGTGCCAGTAGTATAGATCGACTACAGGGGCCAGATACGCAGTATTTT. Amino acids: CASSIDRLQGPDTQYF. Full variable domain (missing parts from reference TRBV19 and TRBJ2-3): DGGITQSPKYLFRKEGQNVTLSCEQNLNHDAMYWYRQDPGQGLRLIYYSQIVNDFQKGDIAEGYSVSREKKESFPLTVTSAQKNPTAFYLCASSIDRLQGPDTQYFGPGTRLTVL.

The CDR3 reads CAWSPRTGYNSPLHF. The CDR3 DNA sequence: TGTGCCTGGAGTCCCCGGACAGGGTATAATTCACCCCTCCACTTT. The V and J genes are TRBV30 and TRBJ1-6; 8 bases agree with TRBD1. This CDR3 has 15 amino acids. Per the germline V gene, CDR1 is GTSNPN and CDR2 is SVGIG (reference sequence). Trimming took 2 bases from V and 4 from J; bases not matched to a gene: 4.

This chain joins TRBV7-3 and TRBJ1-6, with 10 bases fitting TRBD1. This CDR3 is 15 amino acids long. Looked up from germline, CDR1 is SGHTA and CDR2 is FQGTGA. V lost 6 bases to trimming and J lost 9 bases; unmatched junction nucleotides: 8. CDR3 loop: CASSPTGGRSSPLHF. CDR3 sequence (DNA): TGTGCCAGCAGTCCGACAGGGGGCCGGAGTTCACCCCTCCACTTT.

The chain combines TRBV3-1 (or the pseudogene TRBV3-2) with TRBJ2-2, with unresolved D. The V gene's germline CDR1 is LGHDT and CDR2 YNNKEL (reference sequence). The ends were cut back, 2 bases at V and 7 bases at J, with 8 bases in the middle. This CDR3 is 13 amino acids long. The CDR3 loop reads CASSQRTGGELFF. CDR3 nucleotide sequence: TGTGCCAGCAGCCAACGAACGGGCGGGGAGCTGTTTTTT.

The rearrangement links TRBV11-2 to TRBJ1-1; possible D gene TRBD1, 5 bases. V was pared by 1 base and J by 1 base, with 10 bases between. This CDR3 region has 15 residues. CDR1 and CDR2 from the germline V gene are SGHAT and FQNNGV. CDR3 region: CASSLVGGANTEAFF. The CDR3 DNA is TGTGCCAGCAGCTTAGTTGGAGGGGCGAACACTGAAGCTTTCTTT.

The CDR3 bases are TGTGCCAGTTCAGCTTCCACAGGGATGGGAAACACCATATATTTT. Its translation: CASSASTGMGNTIYF. The rearrangement uses TRBV19 and TRBJ1-3; maybe TRBD1 (6 bases). Trimming pared 8 bases from V and 4 bases from J, leaving 18 bases between. Germline CDR1 and CDR2: LNHDA and SQIVND (reference sequence). The CDR3 has 15 amino acids.

This clone was observed a few times. This chain uses TRBV18 with TRBJ1-5, with TRBD1 as a possible D gene (5 bases). The CDR3 has 13 residues. Trimming left V 5 bases short and J 5 bases short, with 10 bases between. Germline V CDR1 and CDR2: KGHSH, LQKENI. The CDR3: CASSERGDQPQHF. DNA for the CDR3: TGTGCCAGCTCAGAAAGGGGTGATCAGCCCCAGCATTTT.